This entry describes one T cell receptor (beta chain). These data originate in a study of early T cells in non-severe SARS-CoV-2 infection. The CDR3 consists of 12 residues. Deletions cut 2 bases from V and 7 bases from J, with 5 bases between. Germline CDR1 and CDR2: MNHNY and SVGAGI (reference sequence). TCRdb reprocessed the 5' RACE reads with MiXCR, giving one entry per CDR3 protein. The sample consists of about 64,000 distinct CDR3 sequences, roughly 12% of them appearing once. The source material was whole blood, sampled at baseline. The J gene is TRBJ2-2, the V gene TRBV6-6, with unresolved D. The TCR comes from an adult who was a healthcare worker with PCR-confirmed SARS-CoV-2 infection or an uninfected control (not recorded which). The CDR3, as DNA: TGTGCCAGCAGTTACACCCACGGGGAGCTGTTTTTT. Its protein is CASSYTHGELFF.